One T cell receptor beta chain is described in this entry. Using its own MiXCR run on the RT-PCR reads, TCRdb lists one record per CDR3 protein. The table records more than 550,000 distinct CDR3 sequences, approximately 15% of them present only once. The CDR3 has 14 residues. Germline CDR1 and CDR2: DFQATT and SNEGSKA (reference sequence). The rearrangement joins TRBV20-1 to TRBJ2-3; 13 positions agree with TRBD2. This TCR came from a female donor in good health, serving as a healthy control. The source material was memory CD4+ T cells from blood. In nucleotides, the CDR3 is TGCAGGGCCGGACTAGCGGGAGTCGGAGATACGCAGTATTTT. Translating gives CRAGLAGVGDTQYF.